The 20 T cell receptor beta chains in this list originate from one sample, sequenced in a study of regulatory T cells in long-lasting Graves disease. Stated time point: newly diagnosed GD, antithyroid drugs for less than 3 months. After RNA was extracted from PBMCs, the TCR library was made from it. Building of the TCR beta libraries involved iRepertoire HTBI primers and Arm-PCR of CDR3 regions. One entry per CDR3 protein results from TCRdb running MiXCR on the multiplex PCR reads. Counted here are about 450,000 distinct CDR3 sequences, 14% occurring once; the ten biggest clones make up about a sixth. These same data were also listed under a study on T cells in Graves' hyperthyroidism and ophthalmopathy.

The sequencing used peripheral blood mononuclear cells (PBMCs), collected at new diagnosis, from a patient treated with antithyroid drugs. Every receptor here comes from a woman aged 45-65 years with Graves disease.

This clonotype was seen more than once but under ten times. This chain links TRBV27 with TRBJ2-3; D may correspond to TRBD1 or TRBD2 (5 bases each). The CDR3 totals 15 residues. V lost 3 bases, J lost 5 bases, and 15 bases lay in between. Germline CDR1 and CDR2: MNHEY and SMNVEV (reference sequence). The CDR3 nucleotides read TGTGCCAGCAGTTTGCCGGGACGCCGAATAGATACGCAGTATTTT. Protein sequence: CASSLPGRRIDTQYF.

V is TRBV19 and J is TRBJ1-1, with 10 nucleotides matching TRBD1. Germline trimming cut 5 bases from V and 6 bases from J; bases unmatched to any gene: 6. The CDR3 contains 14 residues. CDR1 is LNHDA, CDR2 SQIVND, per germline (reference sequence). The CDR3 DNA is TGTGCCAGTAGTCCGGGACAGGGGAGCCCTGAAGCTTTCTTT. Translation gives CASSPGQGSPEAFF.

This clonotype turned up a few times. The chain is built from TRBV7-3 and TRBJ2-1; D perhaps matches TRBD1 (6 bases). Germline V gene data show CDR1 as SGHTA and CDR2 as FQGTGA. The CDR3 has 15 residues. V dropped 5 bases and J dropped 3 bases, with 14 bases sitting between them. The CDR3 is CASSPDRNFYNEQFF. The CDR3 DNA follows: TGTGCCAGCAGCCCCGACAGGAACTTCTACAATGAGCAGTTCTTC.

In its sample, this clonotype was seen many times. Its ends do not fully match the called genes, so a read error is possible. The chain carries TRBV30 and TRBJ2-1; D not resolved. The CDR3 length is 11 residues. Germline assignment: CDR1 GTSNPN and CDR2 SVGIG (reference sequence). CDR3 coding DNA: TGTGCCTGGAGTCACGGTTTTGAGGAGTTCTTC. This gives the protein CAWSHGFEEFF.

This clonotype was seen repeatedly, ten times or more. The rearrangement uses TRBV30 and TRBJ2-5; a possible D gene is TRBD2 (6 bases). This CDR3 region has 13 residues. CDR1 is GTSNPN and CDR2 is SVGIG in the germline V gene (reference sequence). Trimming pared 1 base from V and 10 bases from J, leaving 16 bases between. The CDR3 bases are TGTGCCTGGAGTGCCGGGACTCGGCTGGACCAGTACTTC. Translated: CAWSAGTRLDQYF.

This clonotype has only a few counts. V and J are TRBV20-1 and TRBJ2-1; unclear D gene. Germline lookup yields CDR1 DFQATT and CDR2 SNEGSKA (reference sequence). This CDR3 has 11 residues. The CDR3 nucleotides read TGCAGCTCGACTGATAACAATGAGCAGTTCTTC. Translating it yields CSSTDNNEQFF.

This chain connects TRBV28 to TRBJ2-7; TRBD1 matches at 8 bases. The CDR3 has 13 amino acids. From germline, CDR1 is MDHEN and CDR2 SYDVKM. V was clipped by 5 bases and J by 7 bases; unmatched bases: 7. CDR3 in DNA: TGTGCCAGCAGTCCAGGGGGCAGGGGGGAGCAGTACTTC. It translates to CASSPGGRGEQYF.

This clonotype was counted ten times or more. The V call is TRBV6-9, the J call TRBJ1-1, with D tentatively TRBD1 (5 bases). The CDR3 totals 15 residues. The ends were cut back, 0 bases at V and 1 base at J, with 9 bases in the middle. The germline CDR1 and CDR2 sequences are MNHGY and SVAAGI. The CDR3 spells CASSYSRTGNTEAFF. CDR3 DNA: TGTGCCAGCAGTTATTCTAGAACAGGGAACACTGAAGCTTTCTTT.

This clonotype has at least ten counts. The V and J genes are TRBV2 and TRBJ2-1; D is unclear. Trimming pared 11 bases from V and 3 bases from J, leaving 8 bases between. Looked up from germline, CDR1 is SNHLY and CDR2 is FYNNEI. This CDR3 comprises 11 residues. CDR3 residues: CAWGNYNEQFF. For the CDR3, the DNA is TGTGCCTGGGGAAACTACAATGAGCAGTTCTTC. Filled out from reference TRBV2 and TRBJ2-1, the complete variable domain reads EPEVTQTPSHQVTQMGQEVILRCVPISNHLYFYWYRQILGQKVEFLVSFYNNEISEKSEIFDDQFSVERPDGSNFTLKIRSTKLEDSAMYFCAWGNYNEQFFGPGTRLTVL.

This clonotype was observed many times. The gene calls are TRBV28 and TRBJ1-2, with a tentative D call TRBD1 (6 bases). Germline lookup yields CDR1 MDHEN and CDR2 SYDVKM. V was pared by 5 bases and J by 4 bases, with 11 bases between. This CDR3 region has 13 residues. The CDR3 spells CASSLGHPYGYTF. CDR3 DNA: TGTGCCAGCAGTCTGGGACACCCCTATGGCTACACCTTC.

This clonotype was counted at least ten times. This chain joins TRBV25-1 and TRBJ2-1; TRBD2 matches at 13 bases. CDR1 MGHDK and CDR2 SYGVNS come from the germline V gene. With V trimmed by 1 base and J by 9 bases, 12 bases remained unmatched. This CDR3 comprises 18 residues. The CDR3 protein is CASSELGALAGGSGEQFF. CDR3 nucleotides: TGTGCCAGCAGTGAATTGGGGGCACTAGCGGGAGGGTCGGGTGAGCAGTTCTTC.

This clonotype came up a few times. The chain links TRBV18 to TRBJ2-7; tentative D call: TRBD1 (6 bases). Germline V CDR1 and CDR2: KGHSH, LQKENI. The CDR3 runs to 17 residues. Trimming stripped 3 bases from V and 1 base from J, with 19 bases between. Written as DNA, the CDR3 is TGTGCCAGCTCACCCGGGACAACCCTTCGGGCTTCCTACGAGCAGTACTTC. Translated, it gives CASSPGTTLRASYEQYF.

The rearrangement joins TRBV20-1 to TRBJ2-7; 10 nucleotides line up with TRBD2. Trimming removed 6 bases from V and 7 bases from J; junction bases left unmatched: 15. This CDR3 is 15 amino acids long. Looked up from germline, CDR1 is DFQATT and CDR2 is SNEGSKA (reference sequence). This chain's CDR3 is CSATRPLAGDGEQYF. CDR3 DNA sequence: TGCAGTGCCACCCGGCCTCTAGCGGGAGACGGAGAGCAGTACTTC.

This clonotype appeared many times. The CDR3 loop reads CAIRAEGGRYEQFF. Written as DNA, the CDR3 is TGTGCCATCAGAGCTGAGGGGGGCCGTTATGAGCAGTTCTTC. The rearrangement links TRBV10-3 to TRBJ2-1; D tentatively reads TRBD1 or TRBD2 (6 bases each). CDR3 length equals 14 residues. Germline values: CDR1 ENHRY, CDR2 SYGVKD. Trimming took off 6 bases at V and 8 bases at J, with 17 bases between the two ends.

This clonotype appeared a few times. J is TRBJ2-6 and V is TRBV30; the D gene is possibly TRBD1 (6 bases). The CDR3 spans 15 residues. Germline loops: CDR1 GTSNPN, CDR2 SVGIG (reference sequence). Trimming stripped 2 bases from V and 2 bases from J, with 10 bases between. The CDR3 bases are TGTGCCTGGAGTCAAGGACAGCCTGGGGCCAACGTCCTGACTTTC. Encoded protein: CAWSQGQPGANVLTF.

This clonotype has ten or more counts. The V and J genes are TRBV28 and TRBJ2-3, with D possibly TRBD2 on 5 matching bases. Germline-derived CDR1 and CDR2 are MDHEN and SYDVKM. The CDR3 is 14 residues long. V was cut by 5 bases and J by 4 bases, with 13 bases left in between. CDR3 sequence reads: CASSTAVTADTQYF. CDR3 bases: TGTGCCAGCAGTACAGCGGTTACGGCAGATACGCAGTATTTT. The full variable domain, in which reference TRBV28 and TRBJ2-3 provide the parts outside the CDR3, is DVKVTQSSRYLVKRTGEKVFLECVQDMDHENMFWYRQDPGLGLRLIYFSYDVKMKEKGDIPEGYSVSREKKERFSLILESASTNQTSMYLCASSTAVTADTQYFGPGTRLTVL.

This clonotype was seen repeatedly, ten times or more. CDR3 DNA: TGTGCCTGTGGAACGACCGGCCATGAGCAGTTCTTC. Amino acid sequence: CACGTTGHEQFF. The chain links TRBV30 to TRBJ2-1; D not certain. Germline V gene lookup returns CDR1 GTSNPN and CDR2 SVGIG (reference sequence). CDR3 size: 12 residues. V lost 6 bases, J lost 8 bases, and 14 bases lay in between.

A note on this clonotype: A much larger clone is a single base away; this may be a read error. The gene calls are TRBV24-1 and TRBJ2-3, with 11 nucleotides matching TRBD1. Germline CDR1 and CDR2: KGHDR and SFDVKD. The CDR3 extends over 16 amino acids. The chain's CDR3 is CAASDMGQGVTDTQYF. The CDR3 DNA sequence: TGTGCCGCCAGTGACATGGGACAGGGGGTAACAGATACGCAGTATTTT.

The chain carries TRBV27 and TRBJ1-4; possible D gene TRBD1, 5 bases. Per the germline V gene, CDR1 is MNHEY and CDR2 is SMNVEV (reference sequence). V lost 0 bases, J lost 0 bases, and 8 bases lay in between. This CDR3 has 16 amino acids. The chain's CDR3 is CASSLSDSTTNEKLFF. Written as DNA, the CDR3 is TGTGCCAGCAGTTTATCCGACAGTACAACTAATGAAAAACTGTTTTTT.

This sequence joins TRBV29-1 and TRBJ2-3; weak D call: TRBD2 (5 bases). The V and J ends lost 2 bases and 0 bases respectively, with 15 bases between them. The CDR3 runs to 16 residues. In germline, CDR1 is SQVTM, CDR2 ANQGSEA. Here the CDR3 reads CSVEKVFRGSTDTQYF. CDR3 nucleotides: TGCAGCGTTGAAAAAGTCTTCCGGGGTAGCACAGATACGCAGTATTTT.